The 22 T cell receptor beta chains below were found in one sample sequenced in a study of Graves' ophthalmopathy and Graves' hyperthyroidism. RNA transcripts were the template, and TCR beta CDR3 regions were amplified from them. HTBI primers primed a first-round RT-PCR, and a second-round multiplex PCR followed. MiXCR was run by TCRdb on the multiplex PCR reads, yielding one entry per CDR3 protein. There are about 660,000 distinct CDR3 sequences in the sample; about 41% occur only once, and more than 3% lies in the top ten. The sequencing input was peripheral blood. These receptors came from an adult man with Graves' ophthalmopathy.

This clonotype turned up a few times. The chain carries TRBV12-3 or TRBV12-4 and TRBJ1-5; D not resolved. The CDR3 length is 13 residues. The V end was cut by 3 bases, the J end by 5 bases, with 8 bases between. CDR3 sequence (DNA): TGTGCCAGCAGTTTGACTTACTATCAGCCCCAGCATTTT. Its translation is CASSLTYYQPQHF.

The chain joins TRBV5-1 to TRBJ2-3; TRBD1 is a possible D gene (6 bases). The V gene lost 4 bases and the J gene lost 2 bases, with 11 bases spanning the gap. The germline gives CDR1 SGHRS, CDR2 YFSETQ. The CDR3 extends over 14 amino acids. CDR3 bases: TGCGCCAGCAGCATACAGGGAGTCACAGATACGCAGTATTTT. Translation: CASSIQGVTDTQYF.

This clonotype occurred many times. The chain recombines TRBV20-1 with TRBJ2-7; 14 nucleotides match TRBD2. Germline V gives CDR1 DFQATT, CDR2 SNEGSKA (reference sequence). Trimming at V came to 2 bases and at J to 12 bases, leaving 6 bases not matched to a gene. This CDR3 is built from 13 residues. CDR3 nucleotides: TGCAGTGCTAGACGACTAGCGGGGGGGACGGGGTACTTC. It translates to CSARRLAGGTGYF.

This sequence joins TRBV29-1 and TRBJ2-7; D is undetermined. There are 10 residues in the CDR3. V shed 6 bases and J shed 3 bases, with 6 bases lying between them. Germline CDR1 SQVTM, CDR2 ANQGSEA. The DNA of the CDR3 is TGCAGCGTAGGCCTCTACGAGCAGTACTTC. It yields the protein CSVGLYEQYF.

The rearrangement uses TRBV29-1 and TRBJ1-2; perhaps TRBD1 as D (5 bases). CDR1 is SQVTM and CDR2 is ANQGSEA in the germline V gene. This CDR3 region has 11 residues. V gave up 7 bases and J gave up 3 bases, with 9 bases separating them. CDR3 DNA sequence: TGCAGCGAAGGGACTGACTATGGCTACACCTTC. Its translation is CSEGTDYGYTF.

The CDR3 here is CASSQTGTVHEKLFF. CDR3 nucleotides: TGTGCCAGCAGTCAGACAGGGACGGTTCATGAAAAACTGTTTTTT. The V gene is TRBV25-1, the J gene TRBJ1-4; TRBD1 agrees at 7 bases. V trimming: 5 bases; J trimming: 6 bases; junction bases outside the gene matches: 9. Germline V gene data show CDR1 as MGHDK and CDR2 as SYGVNS. The CDR3 spans 15 residues.

This clonotype has at least ten counts. CDR3 DNA: TGCGCCAGCAGCTTGGCAGCAGGGGGGGAGACCCAGTACTTC. Translation gives CASSLAAGGETQYF. The V gene is TRBV5-1, the J gene TRBJ2-5; maybe TRBD1 (7 bases). Per germline, CDR1 SGHRS and CDR2 YFSETQ. This CDR3 spans 14 amino acids. The ends were cut back, 0 bases at V and 5 bases at J, with 11 bases in the middle.

The chain has TRBV7-2 and TRBJ1-2; TRBD1 might be the D (5 bases). The V gene's germline CDR1 is SGHTA and CDR2 FQGNSA. The CDR3 spans 16 residues. Trimming removed 5 bases at V and 1 base at J, with 17 bases between. The CDR3 bases are TGTGCCAGCAGCCCCTCTATGCGACAGAATAACTATGGCTACACCTTC. This encodes CASSPSMRQNNYGYTF.

J is TRBJ1-6 and V is TRBV19, with TRBD1 identical over 11 bases. V was clipped by 4 bases and J by 11 bases; unmatched bases: 4. This CDR3 spans 14 amino acids. CDR1 and CDR2 (germline): LNHDA, SQIVND (reference sequence). The CDR3 loop reads CASSTWTGGPPLHF. CDR3 sequence (DNA): TGTGCCAGTAGTACCTGGACAGGGGGCCCACCCCTCCACTTT.

The chain carries TRBV29-1 and TRBJ1-1; D is perhaps TRBD1 (6 bases). CDR1 and CDR2 (germline): SQVTM, ANQGSEA. The CDR3 totals 11 residues. Trimming removed 8 bases at V and 8 bases at J, with 15 bases between. The CDR3 loop is CSLAAGDEAFF. The CDR3 DNA follows: TGCAGCTTAGCGGCAGGGGACGAAGCTTTCTTT.

Ten or more counts support this clonotype. This rearrangement joins TRBV2 to TRBJ2-7; D not certain. The CDR3 length is 13 residues. With 3 bases removed from V and 1 base from J, the gap between germline ends came to 7 bases. Per germline, CDR1 SNHLY and CDR2 FYNNEI. CDR3 residues: CASSDLESYEQYF. In DNA form, the CDR3 reads TGTGCCAGCAGTGATCTGGAATCCTACGAGCAGTACTTC.

This clonotype has more than one count but fewer than ten. This sequence joins TRBV5-6 and TRBJ1-6, with D possibly TRBD1 on 6 matching bases. This CDR3 spans 15 amino acids. The V end lost 4 bases, the J end lost 4 bases, and 12 bases lay between the germline ends. CDR1 is SGHDT, CDR2 YYEEEE, per germline. The CDR3 DNA sequence: TGTGCCAGCAGCCCAGGGGACTTGTATAATTCACCCCTCCACTTT. It translates to CASSPGDLYNSPLHF. The full variable domain, rest sourced from reference TRBV5-6 and TRBJ1-6, is DAGVTQSPTHLIKTRGQQVTLRCSPKSGHDTVSWYQQALGQGPQFIFQYYEEEERQRGNFPDRFSGHQFPNYSSELNVNALLLGDSALYLCASSPGDLYNSPLHFGNGTRLTVT.

Note on this clonotype: It is likely a read error, because the conserved phenylalanine at the end of the CDR3 is missing. It is unclear where the CDR3 begins or ends on the DNA, so no DNA is shown, and the CDR3 is as TCRdb lists it. The J gene is TRBJ2-6, the V gene TRBV15. Germline loops: CDR1 LNHNV, CDR2 YYDKDF (reference sequence). The CDR3 sequence runs 9 residues, both termini included. The CDR3 here is CATSRDLMT.

This clonotype was counted ten times or more. The CDR3 sequence is CASSLTTGDGYTF. CDR3 sequence (DNA): TGTGCCAGCAGCTTAACTACAGGGGATGGCTACACCTTC. The genes are TRBV7-9 and TRBJ1-2; TRBD1 matches at 7 bases. The CDR3 contains 13 residues. From germline, CDR1 is SEHNR and CDR2 FQNEAQ (reference sequence). V shed 2 bases and J 6 bases; nucleotides not matched to a gene: 3.

This chain connects TRBV13 to TRBJ2-7, with D perhaps assigned TRBD1 or TRBD2 (5 bases each). This CDR3 has 17 residues. The V end was cut by 5 bases, the J end by 0 bases, with 20 bases between. Germline CDR1 is PRHDT and CDR2 is FYEKMQ (reference sequence). CDR3 in DNA: TGTGCCAGCAGCCCCGGGTGGGACGGGCGAAGCTCCTACGAGCAGTACTTC. Translated: CASSPGWDGRSSYEQYF.

The chain is built from TRBV2 and TRBJ1-4; 8 nucleotides line up with TRBD1. Germline V gives CDR1 SNHLY, CDR2 FYNNEI. V trimming: 5 bases; J trimming: 4 bases; junction bases outside the gene matches: 9. The CDR3 sequence is 16 residues long. DNA of the CDR3: TGTGCCAGCAGTTTGGCCCCAGGGGGCAGTAATGAAAAACTGTTTTTT. Protein: CASSLAPGGSNEKLFF.

This clonotype was counted between two and nine times. V and J are TRBV15 and TRBJ2-5, with 10 nucleotides matching TRBD2. CDR1 and CDR2 from the germline V gene are LNHNV and YYDKDF (reference sequence). The CDR3 is 19 residues long. The V segment lost 4 bases and the J segment 5 bases; nucleotides outside the gene matches: 19. The CDR3: CATSNGGVAGGPLTETQYF. For the CDR3, the DNA is TGTGCCACCAGCAACGGGGGGGTAGCGGGGGGCCCTCTCACTGAGACCCAGTACTTC.

A word on this clonotype: The CDR3 end shows no conserved phenylalanine or tryptophan, and so a read error is likely. The chain uses TRBV29-1 and TRBJ1-2, with a tentative D call TRBD1 (6 bases). CDR1 SQVTM and CDR2 ANQGSEA come from the germline V gene. The V gene lost 7 bases and the J gene lost 0 bases, with 12 bases spanning the gap. This CDR3 spans 13 amino acids. As DNA, the CDR3 is TGCAGCGCCCTGGACAGCTCTAACTATGGCTACACCTCC. Amino acid sequence: CSALDSSNYGYTS.

The J gene is TRBJ1-2, the V gene TRBV2; 9 nucleotides agree with TRBD1. J lost 3 bases, V lost 3 bases, and 11 bases had no gene match. This CDR3 has 17 amino acids. Germline V gives CDR1 SNHLY, CDR2 FYNNEI. CDR3 in DNA: TGTGCCAGCAGTGAGGGACAGGGAATCCCATTTTACTATGGCTACACCTTC. Its translation is CASSEGQGIPFYYGYTF.

This clonotype was seen at least ten times. The rearrangement joins TRBV9 to TRBJ1-6; TRBD1 aligns across 7 bases. The germline V gene has CDR1 SGDLS and CDR2 YYNGEE. V gave up 6 bases and J gave up 6 bases; unmatched junction bases: 9. The CDR3 covers 15 residues. The CDR3 DNA follows: TGTGCCAGCAATCCCAGGGGGTGGGGTAATTCACCCCTCCACTTT. Amino acid sequence: CASNPRGWGNSPLHF.

This clonotype has only a few counts. The V call is TRBV20-1, the J call TRBJ2-5; D is uncertain. This CDR3 is 9 amino acids long. Germline loops: CDR1 DFQATT, CDR2 SNEGSKA (reference sequence). The CDR3 region has the DNA TGCAGCGCCCAAGAGACCCAGTACTTC. Its protein product is CSAQETQYF.

This clonotype was observed at least ten times. The chain combines TRBV7-9 with TRBJ2-5, with D perhaps matching TRBD1 (5 bases). Germline lookup yields CDR1 SEHNR and CDR2 FQNEAQ (reference sequence). The ends were cut back, 2 bases at V and 4 bases at J, with 8 bases in the middle. This CDR3 has 13 residues. CDR3 region: CASSLQGIETQYF. The CDR3, as DNA: TGTGCCAGCAGCTTACAGGGAATAGAGACCCAGTACTTC. Based on the CDR3 plus reference TRBV7-9 and TRBJ2-5, the full variable domain is DTGVSQNPRHKITKRGQNVTFRCDPISEHNRLYWYRQTLGQGPEFLTYFQNEAQLEKSRLLSDRFSAERPKGSFSTLEIQRTEQGDSAMYLCASSLQGIETQYFGPGTRLLVL.